This TCR beta chain was observed in a study of control samples from healthy donors and cancer patients. The data were produced by immunoSEQ multiplex PCR, yet TCRdb's version contains in-frame clones alone and is incomplete. The sample has 100,000 or so clones, approximately 90% seen once. CDR1 SQVTM and CDR2 ANQGSEA come from the germline V gene. Between the trimmed V and J ends, which lost 6 bases and 1 base, there was a span of 13 bases. This CDR3 region has 14 residues. The chain joins TRBV29-1 to TRBJ1-5; tentative D call: TRBD1 (6 bases). The sequenced sample was blood. The receptor was derived from a woman aged 25-40 years in good health. The CDR3 bases are TGCAGCGTGGGGGGGCACAACAGCAATCAGCCCCAGCATTTT. It is translated as CSVGGHNSNQPQHF.